The subject of this entry is one T cell receptor (beta chain). What it binds is not known. The V segment lost 4 bases and the J segment 0 bases; nucleotides outside the gene matches: 4. The CDR3 covers 15 residues. CDR1 and CDR2 from the germline V gene are SGHTS and YDEGEE. Profiling relied on immunoSEQ multiplex PCR, and the TCRdb table lists in-frame clones only, not all of them. The sample lists 550,000 to 800,000 clones; roughly 70% were seen once. This sample was taken from a study of shared clonotypes between healthy human individuals. General observations from the study: Richness estimates generally favored naive over memory subsets. Sequencing depth was predicted to influence how clonotypes are shared among donors.

Donors were healthy HIV-negative adults without recent acute infections or vaccinations. The receptor comes from a woman in her twenties or thirties in good health. Sequencing was done on a sample of memory CD4+ T cells sorted from blood. Subset specified: CD45RA-negative fraction. This chain connects TRBV5-8 to TRBJ1-5, with TRBD1 matching over 7 bases. CDR3 region: CASSNTGDSNQPQHF. The CDR3 bases are TGTGCCAGCAGCAACACAGGGGATAGCAATCAGCCCCAGCATTTT.